These 26 T cell receptor beta chains originate from one sample sequenced in a study of cytomegalovirus exposure and HLA in healthy donors. The PCR contained 60 Vbeta and 13 Jbeta primers. Profiling relied on immunoSEQ multiplex PCR, and the TCRdb table lists in-frame clones only, not all of them. The table lists approximately 200,000 clones, about 86% of them singletons. Sequencing input: PBMCs. The receptors come from a woman between 18 and 30 years old in good health and CMV-seropositive.

V gene TRBV19 combines with J gene TRBJ1-1, with 7 bases that match TRBD1. V lost 1 base, J lost 5 bases, and 7 bases stayed unmatched. CDR1 and CDR2 (germline): LNHDA, SQIVND (reference sequence). CDR3 size: 15 residues. The CDR3 spells CASSIGGTAKTEAFF. CDR3 DNA sequence: TGTGCCAGTAGTATAGGAGGGACAGCGAAGACTGAAGCTTTCTTT. Filled out from reference TRBV19 and TRBJ1-1, the complete variable domain reads DGGITQSPKYLFRKEGQNVTLSCEQNLNHDAMYWYRQDPGQGLRLIYYSQIVNDFQKGDIAEGYSVSREKKESFPLTVTSAQKNPTAFYLCASSIGGTAKTEAFFGQGTRLTVV.

The CDR3 region has the DNA TGTGCCAGCAGTTACACGACAGGGGTCTTAGGGCGATCCTACGAGCAGTACGTC. This translates into CASSYTTGVLGRSYEQYV. The J gene is TRBJ2-7, the V gene TRBV6-7, with 8 bases lining up with TRBD1. TRBV6-7 qualifies as an ORF whose function is uncertain. The V segment lost 2 bases and the J segment 1 base; nucleotides outside the gene matches: 13. The CDR3 is made up of 18 amino acids.

V is TRBV7-3 and J is TRBJ2-5; 8 positions agree with TRBD1. CDR1 SGHTA and CDR2 FQGTGA come from the germline V gene. With 2 bases clipped from V and 5 bases from J, the junction kept 4 bases outside the gene matches. The CDR3 consists of 14 residues. The CDR3 spells CASSLGRGLETQYF. The DNA for the CDR3 is TGTGCCAGCAGCTTAGGCAGGGGGCTGGAGACCCAGTACTTC.

The chain links TRBV7-3 to TRBJ2-3; 9 bases are a match to TRBD2. J lost 4 bases, V lost 5 bases, and 4 bases had no gene match. The CDR3 is 14 amino acids. Germline CDR1 reads SGHTA; CDR2 reads FQGTGA. CDR3 loop: CASSLRTSADTQYF. CDR3 nucleotide sequence: TGTGCCAGCAGCCTGAGGACTAGCGCAGATACGCAGTATTTT.

J is TRBJ2-3 and V is TRBV7-2; 7 positions match TRBD2. V dropped 2 bases and J dropped 1; count of bases not matched to a gene: 9. The CDR3 is made up of 17 amino acids. Per the germline V gene, CDR1 is SGHTA and CDR2 is FQGNSA. The CDR3: CASSLLGEAGGTDTQYF. CDR3 nucleotides: TGTGCCAGCAGCTTACTTGGGGAGGCGGGGGGCACAGATACGCAGTATTTT.

CDR3 sequence reads: CASSHGLAGGPEEQFF. The DNA of the CDR3 is TGTGCCAGCAGCCACGGCTTAGCGGGGGGGCCAGAAGAGCAGTTCTTC. The genes are TRBV4-2 and TRBJ2-1; 11 nucleotides match TRBD2. Germline CDR1 LGHNA, CDR2 YNFKEQ. The length of the CDR3 is 16 residues. Unmatched junction bases numbered 11, after V lost 3 bases and J lost 10 bases.

In this sample, this clone turned up once. This chain uses TRBV4-3 with TRBJ1-6, with D possibly TRBD1 on 6 matching bases. The germline V and J ends were trimmed by 0 bases and 7 bases, with 13 bases remaining between them. The CDR3 covers 16 residues. The V gene's germline CDR1 is LGHNA and CDR2 YSLEER. The CDR3 sequence is CASSQDSRTANSPLHF. The CDR3 DNA sequence: TGCGCCAGCAGCCAAGATTCCCGGACAGCGAATTCACCCCTCCACTTT.

The V call is TRBV6-5, the J call TRBJ2-3; perhaps TRBD1 as D (5 bases). The CDR3 spans 13 residues. The V gene's germline CDR1 is MNHEY and CDR2 SVGAGI. V was trimmed by 6 bases and J by 4 bases, leaving 11 bases between them. The CDR3 protein is CASSPLGADTQYF. CDR3 DNA: TGTGCCAGCAGCCCGTTAGGGGCAGATACGCAGTATTTT.

The genes are TRBV5-4 and TRBJ2-5; D perhaps matches TRBD2 (7 bases). Germline CDR1 is SGHNT and CDR2 is YYREEE (reference sequence). Trimming shortened V by 4 bases and J by 4 bases, and 17 bases separated the two germline ends. The CDR3 is made up of 15 amino acids. CDR3 coding DNA: TGTGCCAGCAGCGCGGTCGGGGGGCCGAGAGAGACCCAGTACTTC. This sequence encodes CASSAVGGPRETQYF.

The genes are TRBV5-6 and TRBJ2-3, with 9 bases that match TRBD2. The CDR3 sequence is 16 residues long. The J segment lost 2 bases and the V segment lost 1 base, leaving 5 bases of the junction unmatched. CDR1 is SGHDT and CDR2 is YYEEEE in the germline V gene. The CDR3 is CASSLSAGGLTDTQYF. For the CDR3, the DNA is TGTGCCAGCAGCTTGTCAGCGGGGGGCCTCACAGATACGCAGTATTTT.

V usage is TRBV30 and J usage is TRBJ1-5; no clear D. The V end was cut by 0 bases, the J end by 7 bases, with 13 bases between. This CDR3 has 14 residues. Looked up from germline, CDR1 is GTSNPN and CDR2 is SVGIG (reference sequence). Here the CDR3 reads CAWSVSQPGQPQHF. CDR3 DNA: TGTGCCTGGAGTGTATCCCAGCCGGGGCAGCCCCAGCATTTT.

The chain joins TRBV30 to TRBJ2-7; TRBD1 might be the D (5 bases). V was trimmed by 2 bases and J by 2 bases, leaving 10 bases between them. Germline V lookup: CDR1 GTSNPN, CDR2 SVGIG (reference sequence). The CDR3 contains 13 residues. As DNA, the CDR3 is TGTGCCTGGAGTAAAGGACACCCCTACGAGCAGTACGTC. It translates to CAWSKGHPYEQYV.

V gene TRBV19 combines with J gene TRBJ1-2; a weak D match, TRBD1 (5 bases). The CDR3 consists of 13 residues. CDR1 and CDR2 (germline): LNHDA, SQIVND (reference sequence). Trimming cost V 5 bases and J 4 bases, with 11 bases left between them. The CDR3 DNA follows: TGTGCCAGTAGTTCAGGGATCGGCTATGGCTACACCTTC. Residues: CASSSGIGYGYTF. Full variable domain (rest looked up from reference TRBV19 and TRBJ1-2): DGGITQSPKYLFRKEGQNVTLSCEQNLNHDAMYWYRQDPGQGLRLIYYSQIVNDFQKGDIAEGYSVSREKKESFPLTVTSAQKNPTAFYLCASSSGIGYGYTFGSGTRLTVV.

Turning to this clone: This sample also contains other DNA sequences that code for the same CDR3. The chain has TRBV5-1 and TRBJ2-1; 12 bases line up with TRBD1. V lost 3 bases, J lost 6 bases, and 4 bases stayed unmatched. The CDR3 spans 15 residues. The germline V gene has CDR1 SGHRS and CDR2 YFSETQ. CDR3 DNA sequence: TGCGCCAGCAGCTCGGGACAGGGGGCAGGCAATGAGCAGTTCTTC. As protein: CASSSGQGAGNEQFF.

This chain uses TRBV6-5 with TRBJ1-2; TRBD1 matches 8 bases. Germline V gene data show CDR1 as MNHEY and CDR2 as SVGAGI. V trimming: 6 bases; J trimming: 2 bases; junction bases outside the gene matches: 8. The CDR3 is made up of 15 amino acids. The CDR3 DNA sequence: TGTGCCAGCAGACACCGGGACAGGCCCAACTATGGCTACACCTTC. Amino acids: CASRHRDRPNYGYTF.

The V call is TRBV6-6, the J call TRBJ2-6; D is undetermined. The germline V gene has CDR1 MNHNY and CDR2 SVGAGI (reference sequence). Trimming removed 7 bases at V and 4 bases at J, with 8 bases between. The CDR3 contains 13 residues. Here the CDR3 DNA reads TGTGCCAGCACCCCCATCGGGGCCAACGTCCTGACTTTC. This codes for CASTPIGANVLTF.

This clone was picked up a small number of times. The rearrangement uses TRBV4-1 and TRBJ1-6; no definite D call. The CDR3 runs 15 residues. CDR1 and CDR2 (germline): MGHRA, YSYEKL. V was shortened by 0 bases and J by 0 bases, with 3 bases between the two germline ends. The CDR3 DNA follows: TGCGCCAGCAGCCAAGATCGCTCCTATAATTCACCCCTCCACTTT. Encoded protein: CASSQDRSYNSPLHF.

This chain uses TRBV19 with TRBJ2-7; 9 bases agree with TRBD1. Looked up from germline, CDR1 is LNHDA and CDR2 is SQIVND (reference sequence). CDR3 length: 17 amino acids. The trim removed 6 bases at V and 3 bases at J, leaving 15 bases unmatched. The CDR3 reads CASRSNLGQTGGYEQYF. The CDR3 DNA is TGTGCCAGTAGATCGAACCTGGGACAGACAGGGGGCTACGAGCAGTACTTC.

This clone was seen a handful of times. The gene calls are TRBV5-1 and TRBJ2-7; 10 bases fit TRBD1. Germline-derived CDR1 and CDR2 are SGHRS and YFSETQ. This CDR3 is 18 amino acids long. Trimming took 2 bases from V and 0 from J; bases not matched to a gene: 11. CDR3 in DNA: TGCGCCAGCAGCTTACACCGGGACAGGGGCCAAAGCTCCTACGAGCAGTACGTC. Translated, it gives CASSLHRDRGQSSYEQYV.

CDR3 sequence reads: CASSGSGGYGYTF. Here the CDR3 DNA reads TGTGCCAGCAGCGGGTCCGGGGGCTATGGCTACACCTTC. The chain joins TRBV7-9 to TRBJ1-2; tentatively, D is TRBD1 (5 bases). The CDR3 has 13 amino acids. V was trimmed by 5 bases and J by 4 bases, leaving 11 bases between them. Per germline, CDR1 SEHNR and CDR2 FQNEAQ (reference sequence).

The CDR3 bases are TGCAGCGTTGAAGTAGGGGGTTTAAACACTGAAGCTTTCTTT. Translation gives CSVEVGGLNTEAFF. V gene TRBV29-1 combines with J gene TRBJ1-1, with D possibly matching TRBD1 (6 bases). Germline V gives CDR1 SQVTM, CDR2 ANQGSEA. Trimming removed 1 base from V and 2 bases from J, with 11 bases in between. The CDR3 has 14 amino acids.

The chain combines TRBV7-2 with TRBJ2-3, with 9 bases fitting TRBD2. In germline, CDR1 is SGHTA, CDR2 FQGNSA. After removal of 2 bases from V and 4 bases from J, the junction contained 4 bases not matched to a gene. The CDR3 consists of 15 residues. CDR3 sequence (DNA): TGTGCCAGCAGCTTAAAAGCGGGGGGCCCAGATACGCAGTATTTT. Amino acid sequence: CASSLKAGGPDTQYF.

This clone has more than one count but fewer than ten. The rearrangement links TRBV7-9 to TRBJ2-1; 10 bases are a match to TRBD2. This CDR3 has 12 residues. V was pared by 6 bases and J by 10 bases, with 3 bases of the junction left unmatched. Germline CDR1 is SEHNR and CDR2 is FQNEAQ (reference sequence). CDR3 sequence: CASRWTSGEQFF. In DNA, the CDR3 is TGTGCCAGCAGATGGACTAGCGGAGAGCAGTTCTTC.

V and J are TRBV9 and TRBJ2-1; a weak D match, TRBD1 (6 bases). Per germline, CDR1 SGDLS and CDR2 YYNGEE. Trimming took 6 bases from V and 2 from J, leaving 18 bases between them. This CDR3 region has 16 residues. CDR3 nucleotide sequence: TGTGCCAGCACCGAAGGGGAGACAGGAGCCTACAATGAGCAGTTCTTC. Translating it yields CASTEGETGAYNEQFF. The full variable domain, in which reference TRBV9 and TRBJ2-1 provide the parts outside the CDR3, is DSGVTQTPKHLITATGQRVTLRCSPRSGDLSVYWYQQSLDQGLQFLIQYYNGEERAKGNILERFSAQQFPDLHSELNLSSLELGDSALYFCASTEGETGAYNEQFFGPGTRLTVL.

The chain is built from TRBV29-1 and TRBJ2-7, with 7 bases that match TRBD1. J gave up 5 bases and V 3 bases, and 7 bases lay outside the gene matches. Per the germline V gene, CDR1 is SQVTM and CDR2 is ANQGSEA. The CDR3 runs to 13 residues. CDR3 protein: CSVEASRGNEQYF. CDR3 nucleotide sequence: TGCAGCGTTGAGGCGAGCAGGGGGAACGAGCAGTACTTC.

The rearrangement uses TRBV6-5 and TRBJ2-1; TRBD2 matches at 9 bases. Trimming at V came to 1 base and at J to 7 bases, leaving 8 bases not matched to a gene. The CDR3 loop spans 16 amino acids. Germline CDR1 reads MNHEY; CDR2 reads SVGAGI. The CDR3 loop reads CASSYFHGTSTNEQFF. In DNA, the CDR3 is TGTGCCAGCAGTTACTTCCACGGGACTAGCACGAATGAGCAGTTCTTC.